This entry lists 28 T cell receptor beta chains sequenced from one sample in a study of blood T cells in healthy people across ages. Alongside a J-beta primer mix, a sample-barcoded 5' primer served in a second PCR lasting about 7 to 11 cycles. TCRdb processed the 5' RACE reads anew with MiXCR; each CDR3 protein has one entry. The sample includes a few hundred thousand distinct CDR3 sequences, 27% of them seen just once. The sequencing sample was made of blood. The receptors stem from a woman aged 70-85 years in good health.

Concerning this clonotype: The junction differs from germline at one of its ends, possibly a read error. The V gene is TRBV5-1, the J gene TRBJ1-1; no clear D gene. The germline gives CDR1 SGHRS, CDR2 YFSETQ. The CDR3 length is 15 residues. The CDR3 loop is CVSSFQVGKATEAFF. The CDR3 bases are TGCGTCAGCAGCTTCCAAGTCGGAAAGGCCACTGAAGCTTTCTTT.

This clonotype was detected only a few times. The rearrangement links TRBV6-6 to TRBJ1-5; D possibly corresponds to TRBD1 (5 bases). Per germline, CDR1 MNHNY and CDR2 SVGAGI (reference sequence). V was clipped by 6 bases and J by 10 bases, with 16 bases between them. CDR3 length equals 13 residues. CDR3 amino acids: CASSSGRVQPQHF. In DNA form, the CDR3 reads TGTGCCAGCAGCTCGGGACGGGTTCAACCCCAGCATTTT.

This clonotype was seen only a few times. The chain couples TRBV5-1 to TRBJ2-4; tentative D call: TRBD2 (5 bases). With 3 bases removed from V and 9 bases from J, the gap between germline ends came to 16 bases. The CDR3 is made up of 14 amino acids. Germline values: CDR1 SGHRS, CDR2 YFSETQ. CDR3 DNA sequence: TGCGCCAGCAGCTCGGACGTGATGGAGGCCATTCAGTACTTC. The encoded protein is CASSSDVMEAIQYF.

This clonotype was seen many times. The chain joins TRBV2 to TRBJ2-3; D gene ambiguous. The germline gives CDR1 SNHLY, CDR2 FYNNEI. V was shortened by 3 bases and J by 4 bases, with 11 bases between the two germline ends. The CDR3 has 14 amino acids. In nucleotides, the CDR3 is TGTGCCAGCAGTGAGCGGCCCGGAGCAGATACGCAGTATTTT. Amino acid sequence: CASSERPGADTQYF.

The V call is TRBV6-6, the J call TRBJ1-3; the D is unclear. CDR1 and CDR2 from the germline V gene are MNHNY and SVGAGI (reference sequence). CDR3 size: 14 residues. Trimming removed 2 bases from V and 4 bases from J, with 9 bases in between. The CDR3 region is CASSYGEAGNTIYF. DNA of the CDR3: TGTGCCAGCAGTTACGGGGAGGCAGGAAACACCATATATTTT.

This clonotype has a handful of counts. This could be a read error, since a much larger clone is one nucleotide away. The chain joins TRBV7-2 to TRBJ2-5, with TRBD2 as a possible D gene (5 bases). The CDR3 consists of 15 residues. Germline V gene lookup returns CDR1 SGHTA and CDR2 FQGNSA. The CDR3 DNA reads TGTGCCAGCAGCTTACGGTCTATGGGTAGCGAGACCCAGTGCTTC. Translation: CASSLRSMGSETQCF. Based on the CDR3 plus reference TRBV7-2 and TRBJ2-5, the full variable domain is GAGVSQSPSNKVTEKGKDVELRCDPISGHTALYWYRQSLGQGLEFLIYFQGNSAPDKSGLPSDRFSAERTGGSVSTLTIQRTQQEDSAVYLCASSLRSMGSETQCFGPGTRLLVL.

The chain joins TRBV6-1 to TRBJ1-2, with 8 nucleotides matching TRBD1. Germline V gene sequence: CDR1 MNHNS, CDR2 SASEGT. The V gene end was trimmed by 6 bases and the J gene end by 7 bases; junction bases not matched to a gene: 7. There are 13 residues in the CDR3. CDR3 bases: TGTGCCAGCAGCGGAAGGACAGGGAGTGGCTACACCTTC. Its protein product is CASSGRTGSGYTF.

The rearrangement links TRBV6-2 or TRBV6-3 to TRBJ2-7; D may match TRBD1 or TRBD2 (5 bases each). V was clipped by 6 bases and J by 2 bases, with 17 bases between them. Germline values: CDR1 MNHEY, CDR2 SVGEGT. The CDR3 contains 15 residues. The CDR3 bases are TGTGCCAGCAGCCTCCTTACGGGACGGACCTACGAGCAGTACTTC. Translation gives CASSLLTGRTYEQYF.

This clonotype was counted between two and nine times. V gene TRBV20-1 combines with J gene TRBJ2-3; the D gene is possibly TRBD2 (6 bases). V lost 8 bases and J 6 bases, leaving 18 bases between the germline ends. Germline-derived CDR1 and CDR2 are DFQATT and SNEGSKA (reference sequence). The CDR3 spans 13 residues. CDR3 amino acids: CSSGLAGQDTQYF. In nucleotides, the CDR3 is TGCAGTTCAGGACTCGCGGGGCAGGATACGCAGTATTTT.

The CDR3 coding sequence is TGTGCCAGCAGATCCACCGGGACAGGGGCCGCTTTCTTT. It yields the protein CASRSTGTGAAFF. The gene calls are TRBV6-1 and TRBJ1-1; 10 bases line up with TRBD1. With V trimmed by 6 bases and J by 11 bases, 9 bases remained unmatched. CDR3 length: 13 residues. The germline CDR1 and CDR2 sequences are MNHNS and SASEGT.

The chain is built from TRBV20-1 and TRBJ2-5; no reliable D call. Trimming removed 3 bases from V and 5 bases from J, with 13 bases in between. This CDR3 comprises 13 residues. The germline gives CDR1 DFQATT, CDR2 SNEGSKA (reference sequence). In DNA form, the CDR3 reads TGCAGTGCTAGGATCGTTACAGATGAGACCCAGTACTTC. Amino acid sequence: CSARIVTDETQYF.

The J gene is TRBJ1-2, the V gene TRBV20-1; 9 bases fit TRBD1. Germline lookup yields CDR1 DFQATT and CDR2 SNEGSKA (reference sequence). J gave up 6 bases and V 5 bases, and 10 bases lay outside the gene matches. This CDR3 region has 14 residues. In DNA, the CDR3 is TGCAGTGCTGCTCCGGGACAGGGTTTCGATGGCTACACCTTC. Its protein product is CSAAPGQGFDGYTF.

The sample holds a few counts of this clonotype. The chain is built from TRBV7-6 and TRBJ2-2; no firm D call. This CDR3 region has 15 residues. Per the germline V gene, CDR1 is SGHVS and CDR2 is FNYEAQ. The V end lost 2 bases, the J end lost 0 bases, and 7 bases lay between the germline ends. The DNA of the CDR3 is TGTGCCAGCAGCTTATTCGACACGAACACCGGGGAGCTGTTTTTT. It specifies CASSLFDTNTGELFF.

About this clonotype itself: The junction shows a germline mismatch at one end, possibly a read error. The chain joins TRBV6-2 or TRBV6-3 to TRBJ1-1; D might be TRBD1 (6 bases). Germline-derived CDR1 and CDR2 are MNHEY and SVGEGT. The CDR3 is made up of 14 amino acids. CDR3 sequence (DNA): TGTGCCAGCAGTAACTCAGGGGTCAACACTGAAGCTTTCTTT. Residues: CASSNSGVNTEAFF.

The CDR3 DNA follows: TGTGCCAGCAGTTCGCCTTCCGGGACAGGGGGTAGAGGCACTGAAGCTTTCTTT. This gives the protein CASSSPSGTGGRGTEAFF. The V call is TRBV27, the J call TRBJ1-1, with 11 positions matching TRBD1. Germline CDR1 is MNHEY and CDR2 is SMNVEV (reference sequence). V was pared by 4 bases and J by 4 bases, with 14 bases of the junction left unmatched. The CDR3 runs to 18 residues.

CDR3 protein: CASSVSSQIEAFF. CDR3 sequence (DNA): TGTGCCAGCAGCGTATCCTCCCAGATTGAAGCTTTCTTT. V usage is TRBV9 and J usage is TRBJ1-1; D is undetermined. The ends were cut back, 1 base at V and 7 bases at J, with 11 bases in the middle. The germline V gene encodes CDR1 SGDLS and CDR2 YYNGEE. This CDR3 spans 13 amino acids. Based on the CDR3 plus reference TRBV9 and TRBJ1-1, the full variable domain is DSGVTQTPKHLITATGQRVTLRCSPRSGDLSVYWYQQSLDQGLQFLIQYYNGEERAKGNILERFSAQQFPDLHSELNLSSLELGDSALYFCASSVSSQIEAFFGQGTRLTVV.

The genes are TRBV6-6 and TRBJ1-2; D unclear. Germline V gene sequence: CDR1 MNHNY, CDR2 SVGAGI (reference sequence). V was cut by 5 bases and J by 4 bases, with 11 bases left in between. The CDR3 extends over 13 amino acids. This CDR3 is CASSQYSSYGYTF. The CDR3 DNA reads TGTGCCAGCAGTCAATATAGTAGCTATGGCTACACCTTC.

The sample holds a few counts of this clonotype. V usage is TRBV25-1 and J usage is TRBJ2-1; 8 bases agree with TRBD1. Germline CDR1 is MGHDK and CDR2 is SYGVNS. This CDR3 has 16 amino acids. V trimming: 3 bases; J trimming: 0 bases; junction bases outside the gene matches: 4. The DNA of the CDR3 is TGTGCCAGCAGTGATCATACAGGGGGCTCCTACAATGAGCAGTTCTTC. It specifies CASSDHTGGSYNEQFF. Together with reference TRBV25-1 and TRBJ2-1, the CDR3 gives the full variable domain: EADIYQTPRYLVIGTGKKITLECSQTMGHDKMYWYQQDPGMELHLIHYSYGVNSTEKGDLSSESTVSRIRTEHFPLTLESARPSHTSQYLCASSDHTGGSYNEQFFGPGTRLTVL.

The chain joins TRBV6-1 to TRBJ1-2; TRBD1 aligns across 8 bases. The CDR3 totals 16 residues. V was pared by 5 bases and J by 4 bases, with 12 bases of the junction left unmatched. Germline V lookup: CDR1 MNHNS, CDR2 SASEGT. The CDR3 loop is CASSLKPDREIYGYTF. The CDR3 region has the DNA TGTGCCAGCAGTCTAAAACCGGACAGGGAGATCTATGGCTACACCTTC.

V and J are TRBV20-1 and TRBJ2-3; 11 nucleotides agree with TRBD1. V gave up 5 bases and J gave up 4 bases; unmatched junction bases: 5. Germline V gene data show CDR1 as DFQATT and CDR2 as SNEGSKA (reference sequence). The CDR3 loop spans 14 amino acids. The CDR3 protein is CSAPGTGGADTQYF. The CDR3 region has the DNA TGCAGTGCTCCCGGGACAGGGGGGGCAGATACGCAGTATTTT.

This clonotype was counted only a few times. This sequence joins TRBV5-6 and TRBJ1-2; D remains ambiguous. V gave up 1 base and J gave up 2 bases, with 9 bases separating them. The CDR3 loop spans 14 amino acids. Germline lookup yields CDR1 SGHDT and CDR2 YYEEEE. CDR3 sequence reads: CASSLRMVNYGYTF. The CDR3 DNA reads TGTGCCAGCAGCTTGCGTATGGTGAACTATGGCTACACCTTC. The full variable domain, its missing parts supplied by reference TRBV5-6 and TRBJ1-2, is DAGVTQSPTHLIKTRGQQVTLRCSPKSGHDTVSWYQQALGQGPQFIFQYYEEEERQRGNFPDRFSGHQFPNYSSELNVNALLLGDSALYLCASSLRMVNYGYTFGSGTRLTVV.

The V call is TRBV20-1, the J call TRBJ1-2, with D possibly TRBD1 on 5 matching bases. Germline V lookup: CDR1 DFQATT, CDR2 SNEGSKA (reference sequence). This CDR3 has 14 amino acids. V dropped 6 bases and J dropped 4 bases, with 18 bases sitting between them. The CDR3 DNA sequence: TGCAGTGCCCCTCACCGGGGGACGCTCTATGGCTACACCTTC. Translation: CSAPHRGTLYGYTF.

This clonotype was seen a few times. The DNA for the CDR3 is TGTGCCAGCAGCTTAAAGGACAGGGCTAATGAAAAACTGTTTTTT. It codes for CASSLKDRANEKLFF. The chain carries TRBV11-2 and TRBJ1-4, with 8 positions matching TRBD1. In germline, CDR1 is SGHAT, CDR2 FQNNGV. This CDR3 spans 15 amino acids. With V trimmed by 2 bases and J by 3 bases, 2 bases remained unmatched.

V and J are TRBV7-2 and TRBJ2-1; D remains ambiguous. Germline CDR1 and CDR2: SGHTA and FQGNSA. CDR3 size: 12 residues. Trimming stripped 2 bases from V and 9 bases from J, with 8 bases between. The CDR3 here is CASSLLAVEQFF. The CDR3 coding sequence is TGTGCCAGCAGCTTATTGGCCGTTGAGCAGTTCTTC.

The J gene is TRBJ2-5, the V gene TRBV5-1, with D possibly matching TRBD1 (6 bases). Trimming pared 6 bases from V and 5 bases from J, leaving 14 bases between. CDR1 and CDR2 (germline): SGHRS, YFSETQ. The CDR3 contains 13 residues. The CDR3 sequence is CASTQGSGETQYF. The CDR3 nucleotides read TGCGCCAGCACTCAGGGGAGCGGCGAGACCCAGTACTTC.

This clonotype was detected only a few times. This rearrangement joins TRBV15 to TRBJ1-5; no clear D gene. CDR3 length equals 13 residues. Germline V gene lookup returns CDR1 LNHNV and CDR2 YYDKDF (reference sequence). V gave up 6 bases and J gave up 5 bases, with 11 bases separating them. The CDR3 region is CATSRQKDQPQHF. In DNA, the CDR3 is TGTGCCACCAGTCGGCAAAAGGATCAGCCCCAGCATTTT.

This chain links TRBV6-5 with TRBJ2-7; 9 bases match TRBD1. This CDR3 is 16 amino acids long. J was trimmed by 2 bases and V by 1 base; bases with no gene match: 6. Per germline, CDR1 MNHEY and CDR2 SVGAGI. The CDR3 region has the DNA TGTGCCAGCAGTTACTTGTACGGGACAGGGCCCTACGAGCAGTACTTC. Its translation is CASSYLYGTGPYEQYF.

The chain uses TRBV4-1 and TRBJ1-6, with a tentative D call TRBD1 (5 bases). The CDR3 runs to 14 residues. The germline CDR1 and CDR2 sequences are MGHRA and YSYEKL. Trimming took 0 bases from V and 10 from J, leaving 10 bases between them. The CDR3 reads CASSQEDGGSPLHF. DNA for the CDR3: TGCGCCAGCAGCCAAGAGGACGGGGGATCACCCCTCCACTTT.